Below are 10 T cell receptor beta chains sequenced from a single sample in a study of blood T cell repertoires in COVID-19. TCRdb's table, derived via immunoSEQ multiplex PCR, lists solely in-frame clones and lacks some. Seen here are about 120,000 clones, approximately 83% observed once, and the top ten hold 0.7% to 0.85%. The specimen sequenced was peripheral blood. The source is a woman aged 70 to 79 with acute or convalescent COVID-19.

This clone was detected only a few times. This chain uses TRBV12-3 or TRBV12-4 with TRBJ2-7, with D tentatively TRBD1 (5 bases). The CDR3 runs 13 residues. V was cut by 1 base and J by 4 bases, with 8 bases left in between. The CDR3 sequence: CASSLVRGYEQYF. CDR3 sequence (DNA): TGTGCCAGCAGTTTAGTAAGGGGTTACGAGCAGTACTTC.

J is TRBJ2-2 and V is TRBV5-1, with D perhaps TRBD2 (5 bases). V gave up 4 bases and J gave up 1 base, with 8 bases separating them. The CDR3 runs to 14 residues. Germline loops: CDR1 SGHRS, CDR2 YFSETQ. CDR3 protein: CASSPRVNTGELFF. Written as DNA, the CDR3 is TGCGCCAGCAGCCCGAGGGTGAACACCGGGGAGCTGTTTTTT.

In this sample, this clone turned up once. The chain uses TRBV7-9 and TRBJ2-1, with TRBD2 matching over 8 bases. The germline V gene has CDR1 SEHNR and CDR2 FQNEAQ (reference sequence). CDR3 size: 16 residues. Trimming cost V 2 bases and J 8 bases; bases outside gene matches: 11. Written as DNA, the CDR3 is TGTGCCAGCAGCTTAAGCGTGTTAGCGGGACGGGATGAGCAGTTCTTC. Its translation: CASSLSVLAGRDEQFF.

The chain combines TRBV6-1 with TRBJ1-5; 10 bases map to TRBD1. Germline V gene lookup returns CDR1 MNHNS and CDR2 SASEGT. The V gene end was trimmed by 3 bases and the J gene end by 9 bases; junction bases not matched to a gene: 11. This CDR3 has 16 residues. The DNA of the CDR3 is TGTGCCAGCAGTGATCCTCGGGACAGGGGTAGACGGCCCCAGCATTTT. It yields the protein CASSDPRDRGRRPQHF.

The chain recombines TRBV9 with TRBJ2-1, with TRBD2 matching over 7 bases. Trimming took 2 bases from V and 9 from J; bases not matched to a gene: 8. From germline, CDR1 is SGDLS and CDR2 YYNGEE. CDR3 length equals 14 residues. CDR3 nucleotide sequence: TGTGCCAGCAGCGTGCCTTCTAGCGGCGGTGAGCAGTTCTTC. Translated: CASSVPSSGGEQFF.

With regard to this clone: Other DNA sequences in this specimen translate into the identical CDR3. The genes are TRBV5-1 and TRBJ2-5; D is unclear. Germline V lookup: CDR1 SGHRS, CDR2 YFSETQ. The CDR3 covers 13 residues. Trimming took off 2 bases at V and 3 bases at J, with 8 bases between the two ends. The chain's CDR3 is CASSFGGEETQYF. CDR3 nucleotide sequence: TGCGCCAGCAGCTTTGGCGGAGAAGAGACCCAGTACTTC.

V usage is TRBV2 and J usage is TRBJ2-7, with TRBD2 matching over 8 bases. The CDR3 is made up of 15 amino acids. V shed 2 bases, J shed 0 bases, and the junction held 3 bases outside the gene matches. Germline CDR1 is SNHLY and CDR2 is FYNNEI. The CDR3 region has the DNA TGTGCCAGCAGTGAAAGTAGCGGGGCCTCCTACGAGCAGTACTTC. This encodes CASSESSGASYEQYF.

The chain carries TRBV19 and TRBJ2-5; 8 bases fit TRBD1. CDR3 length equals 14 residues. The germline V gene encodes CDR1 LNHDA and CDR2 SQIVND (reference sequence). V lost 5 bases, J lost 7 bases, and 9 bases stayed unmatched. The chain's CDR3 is CASSPRTGSGTQYF. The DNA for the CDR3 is TGTGCCAGTAGTCCAAGGACAGGGTCGGGGACCCAGTACTTC.

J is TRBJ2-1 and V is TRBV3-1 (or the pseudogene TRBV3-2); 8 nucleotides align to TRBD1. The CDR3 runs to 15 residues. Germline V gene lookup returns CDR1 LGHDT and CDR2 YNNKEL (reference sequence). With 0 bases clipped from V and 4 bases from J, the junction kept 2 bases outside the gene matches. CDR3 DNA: TGTGCCAGCAGCCAAGAGGGACAGGATTACAATGAGCAGTTCTTC. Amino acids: CASSQEGQDYNEQFF.

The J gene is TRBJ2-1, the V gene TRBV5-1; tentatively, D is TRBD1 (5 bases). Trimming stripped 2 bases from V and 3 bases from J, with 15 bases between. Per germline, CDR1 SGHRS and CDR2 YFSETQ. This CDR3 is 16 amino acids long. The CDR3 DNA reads TGCGCCAGCAGCTTAGGTGGCAGGGCCTTCTACAATGAGCAGTTCTTC. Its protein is CASSLGGRAFYNEQFF.